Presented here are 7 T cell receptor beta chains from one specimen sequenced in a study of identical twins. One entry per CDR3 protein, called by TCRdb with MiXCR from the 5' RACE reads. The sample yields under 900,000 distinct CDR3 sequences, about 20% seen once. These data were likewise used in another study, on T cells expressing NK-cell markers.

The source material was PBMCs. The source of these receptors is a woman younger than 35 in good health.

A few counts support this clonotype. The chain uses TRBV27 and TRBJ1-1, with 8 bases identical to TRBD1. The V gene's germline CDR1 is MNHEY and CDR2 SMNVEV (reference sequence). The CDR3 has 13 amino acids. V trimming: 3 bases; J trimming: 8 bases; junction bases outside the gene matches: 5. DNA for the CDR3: TGTGCCAGCAGTTTTCTGGGACAGGAGGAAGCTTTCTTT. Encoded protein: CASSFLGQEEAFF.

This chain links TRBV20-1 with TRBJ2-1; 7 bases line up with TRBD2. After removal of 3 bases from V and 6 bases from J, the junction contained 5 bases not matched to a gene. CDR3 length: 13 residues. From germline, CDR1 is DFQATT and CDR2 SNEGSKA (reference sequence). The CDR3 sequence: CSASAGTINEQFF. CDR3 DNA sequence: TGCAGTGCTAGTGCCGGGACTATCAATGAGCAGTTCTTC.

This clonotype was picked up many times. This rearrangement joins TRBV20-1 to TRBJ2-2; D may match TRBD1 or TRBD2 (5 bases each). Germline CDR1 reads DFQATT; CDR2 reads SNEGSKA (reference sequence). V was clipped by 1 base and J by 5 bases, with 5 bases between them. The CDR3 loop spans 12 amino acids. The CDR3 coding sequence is TGCAGTGCTAGAGGGGGGACCGGGGAGCTGTTTTTT. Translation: CSARGGTGELFF.

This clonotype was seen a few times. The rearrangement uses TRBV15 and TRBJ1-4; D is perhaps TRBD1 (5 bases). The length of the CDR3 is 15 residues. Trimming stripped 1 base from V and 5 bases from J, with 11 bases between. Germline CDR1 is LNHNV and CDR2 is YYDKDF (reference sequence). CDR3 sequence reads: CATSRVGTFNEKLFF. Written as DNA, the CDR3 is TGTGCCACCAGCAGAGTAGGGACTTTCAATGAAAAACTGTTTTTT.

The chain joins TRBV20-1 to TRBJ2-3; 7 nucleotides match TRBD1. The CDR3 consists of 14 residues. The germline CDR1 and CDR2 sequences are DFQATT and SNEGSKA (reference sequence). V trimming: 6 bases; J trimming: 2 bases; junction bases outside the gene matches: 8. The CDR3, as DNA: TGCAGTGCCAGAAGACAGGGCGTCACAGATACGCAGTATTTT. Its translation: CSARRQGVTDTQYF.

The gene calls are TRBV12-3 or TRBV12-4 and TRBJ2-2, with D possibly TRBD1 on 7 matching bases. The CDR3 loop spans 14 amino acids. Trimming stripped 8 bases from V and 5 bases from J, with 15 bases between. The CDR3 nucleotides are TGTGCCAGCTCGCGGGACAGTCGGACCGGGGAGCTGTTTTTT. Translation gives CASSRDSRTGELFF.

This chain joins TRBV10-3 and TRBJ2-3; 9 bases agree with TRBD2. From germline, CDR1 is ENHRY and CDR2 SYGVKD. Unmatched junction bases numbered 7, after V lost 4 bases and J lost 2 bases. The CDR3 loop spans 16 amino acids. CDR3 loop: CAISVNSGRDTDTQYF. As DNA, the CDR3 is TGTGCCATCAGTGTCAATAGCGGGAGAGACACAGATACGCAGTATTTT.